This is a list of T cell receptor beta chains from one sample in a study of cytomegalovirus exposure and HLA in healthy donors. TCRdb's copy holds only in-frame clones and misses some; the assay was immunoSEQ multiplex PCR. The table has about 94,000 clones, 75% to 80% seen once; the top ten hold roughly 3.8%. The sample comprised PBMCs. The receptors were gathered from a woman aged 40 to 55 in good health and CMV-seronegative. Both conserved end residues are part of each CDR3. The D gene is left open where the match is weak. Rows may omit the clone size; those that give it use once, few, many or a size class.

CDR3 DNA: TGTGCCAGCAGACCCGGGACAGGGGCCCTCCTGGCCAACTATGGCTACACCTTC
CDR3 protein: CASRPGTGALLANYGYTF
D gene: TRBD1
clone size: NA
V gene: TRBV5-6
J gene: TRBJ1-2

CDR3 DNA: TGCGCCAGCAGCTTGGCCGGGGGGGCCAGGGATACGCAGTATTTT
CDR3 protein: CASSLAGGARDTQYF
D gene: TRBD2
clone size: NA
V gene: TRBV5-1
J gene: TRBJ2-3

CDR3 DNA: TGTGCCAGCAGGGGGACAGGGGGCGTTGAGGGCTACACCTTC
CDR3 protein: CASRGTGGVEGYTF
D gene: TRBD1
clone size: NA
V gene: TRBV6-5
J gene: TRBJ1-2

CDR3 DNA: TGTGCCTGGAGGGGGCTACCTTTAAGTGAGCAGTTCTTC
CDR3 protein: CAWRGLPLSEQFF
D gene: NA
clone size: NA
V gene: TRBV30
J gene: TRBJ2-1

CDR3 DNA: TGTGCCACCAGCAGAGATATCAGGGGGACCGGCCAGCCCCAGCATTTT
CDR3 protein: CATSRDIRGTGQPQHF
D gene: TRBD1
clone size: NA
V gene: TRBV15
J gene: TRBJ1-5

CDR3 DNA: TGTGCCATCAGGGGAGAGGACAGGGAGCGCTATGGCTACACCTTC
CDR3 protein: CAIRGEDRERYGYTF
D gene: TRBD1
clone size: NA
V gene: TRBV10-3
J gene: TRBJ1-2

CDR3 DNA: TGTGCCAGCAGCTTTTCAGGTACCTACGAGCAGTACTTC
CDR3 protein: CASSFSGTYEQYF
D gene: NA
clone size: NA
V gene: TRBV7-8
J gene: TRBJ2-7

CDR3 DNA: TGTGCCAGTAGTATAGTGGGAGACTATGGCTACACCTTC
CDR3 protein: CASSIVGDYGYTF
D gene: NA
clone size: NA
V gene: TRBV19
J gene: TRBJ1-2

CDR3 DNA: TGTGCCAGCAGCCAACCGGGACAGGGGGCCTCCACTGAAGCTTTCTTT
CDR3 protein: CASSQPGQGASTEAFF
D gene: TRBD1
clone size: few
V gene: TRBV4-2
J gene: TRBJ1-1

CDR3 DNA: TGCGCCAGCAGCCAAGAGGTACTAGCGGGGGGGCCGGATACGCAGTATTTT
CDR3 protein: CASSQEVLAGGPDTQYF
D gene: TRBD2
clone size: NA
V gene: TRBV4-1
J gene: TRBJ2-3

CDR3 DNA: TGTGCCAGCAGCTTGGCCCGGGCGGGGGAGCAGTACTTC
CDR3 protein: CASSLARAGEQYF
D gene: NA
clone size: once
V gene: TRBV5-8
J gene: TRBJ2-7

CDR3 DNA: TGCGCCAGCAGCCCTAAACCTGTGGACAGGGGTTATGGCTACACCTTC
CDR3 protein: CASSPKPVDRGYGYTF
D gene: TRBD1
clone size: NA
V gene: TRBV4-1
J gene: TRBJ1-2

CDR3 DNA: TGTGCCAGCAGCTCCGGACAGGGCTGGGGCGCAGATACGCAGTATTTT
CDR3 protein: CASSSGQGWGADTQYF
D gene: TRBD1
clone size: NA
V gene: TRBV7-2
J gene: TRBJ2-3

CDR3 DNA: TGCGCCAGCAGCTCGGGACTATTGGCGGGGGGGCCGGGTCAAGAGACCCAGTACTTC
CDR3 protein: CASSSGLLAGGPGQETQYF
D gene: TRBD2
clone size: NA
V gene: TRBV5-1
J gene: TRBJ2-5

CDR3 DNA: TGTGCCAGCAGTTACTCGCGCACTAACGTAGGGGGCACCATATATTTT
CDR3 protein: CASSYSRTNVGGTIYF
D gene: NA
clone size: NA
V gene: TRBV6-5
J gene: TRBJ1-3

CDR3 DNA: TGCGCCAGCAGCCTCAGACAGGGAAATGAAAAACTGTTTTTT
CDR3 protein: CASSLRQGNEKLFF
D gene: TRBD1
clone size: NA
V gene: TRBV5-1
J gene: TRBJ1-4

CDR3 DNA: TGCGCCAGCAGCTTGACGCCGACAGGGGCGAGCTATGGCTACACCTTC
CDR3 protein: CASSLTPTGASYGYTF
D gene: TRBD1
clone size: few
V gene: TRBV5-1
J gene: TRBJ1-2

CDR3 DNA: TGTGCCAGCAGCCGACACATGAACACTGAAGCTTTCTTT
CDR3 protein: CASSRHMNTEAFF
D gene: NA
clone size: NA
V gene: TRBV7-3
J gene: TRBJ1-1

CDR3 DNA: TGTGCCTCCTTTTCCCAGCCAGGGGGATCCGGGGAGCTGTTTTTT
CDR3 protein: CASFSQPGGSGELFF
D gene: TRBD1
clone size: NA
V gene: TRBV30
J gene: TRBJ2-2

CDR3 DNA: TGTGCCAGCAGTTTTAGGAGGCCTGGTCACTATGGCTACACCTTC
CDR3 protein: CASSFRRPGHYGYTF
D gene: NA
clone size: NA
V gene: TRBV27
J gene: TRBJ1-2

CDR3 DNA: TGTGCCTGGAGTGTGACAGGGGAGACTGAAGCTTTCTTT
CDR3 protein: CAWSVTGETEAFF
D gene: TRBD1
clone size: NA
V gene: TRBV30
J gene: TRBJ1-1

CDR3 DNA: TGCGCCAGCAGCCATGAGGGGACAGGCGCGAATCAGCCCCAGCATTTT
CDR3 protein: CASSHEGTGANQPQHF
D gene: TRBD1
clone size: few
V gene: TRBV4-1
J gene: TRBJ1-5